Presented here are 3 T cell receptor beta chains from one specimen sequenced in a study of CD8 T cells in ankylosing spondylitis. General study results and limits: What appeared characteristic of ankylosing spondylitis blood was a TCR beta motif of seven to nine highly homologous variants.

TCRdb independently ran MiXCR on the 5' RACE reads; one entry per CDR3 protein. In the table there are 700,000 to 850,000 distinct CDR3 sequences, roughly 10% of which are singletons. For these receptors, no antigen is known. Input material: blood, either unsorted or a sorted T cell fraction (not recorded which). The receptor source for this set is a male donor with ankylosing spondylitis.

This rearrangement joins TRBV12-3 or TRBV12-4 to TRBJ2-7; TRBD2 matches 9 bases. The CDR3 runs 16 residues. The V gene end was trimmed by 7 bases and the J gene end by 3 bases; junction bases not matched to a gene: 13. The CDR3 nucleotides are TGTGCCAGCACCTCCTCACTAGCGGGTCAAAACTACGAGCAGTACTTC. This gives the protein CASTSSLAGQNYEQYF.

The chain has TRBV28 and TRBJ1-1, with D perhaps TRBD1 (5 bases). The germline V gene encodes CDR1 MDHEN and CDR2 SYDVKM. Deletions cut 6 bases from V and 6 bases from J, with 20 bases between. The CDR3 contains 15 residues. The DNA of the CDR3 is TGTGCCAGCAGCCTAGGGTCCTTCAGGGTCCCTGAAGCTTTCTTT. Translation: CASSLGSFRVPEAFF.

This clonotype was seen ten or more times. The chain recombines TRBV12-3 or TRBV12-4 with TRBJ2-3; the match to TRBD1 covers 7 bases. V lost 3 bases, J lost 9 bases, and 9 bases stayed unmatched. The CDR3 is made up of 14 amino acids. CDR3 amino acids: CASSFRAVTGTQYF. CDR3 nucleotides: TGTGCCAGCAGTTTTCGGGCGGTGACAGGGACGCAGTATTTT.